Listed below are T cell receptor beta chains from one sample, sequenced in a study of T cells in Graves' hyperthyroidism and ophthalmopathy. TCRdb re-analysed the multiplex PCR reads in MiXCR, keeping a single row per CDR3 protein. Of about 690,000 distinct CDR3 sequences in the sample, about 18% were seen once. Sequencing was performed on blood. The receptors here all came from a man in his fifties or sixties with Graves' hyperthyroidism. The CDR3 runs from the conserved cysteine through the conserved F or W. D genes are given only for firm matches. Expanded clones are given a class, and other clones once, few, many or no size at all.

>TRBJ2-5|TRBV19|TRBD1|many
TGTGCCAGTCCCCCCTCCCGGGACAGGGTACGCCAAGAGACCCAGTACTTC
CASPPSRDRVRQETQYF
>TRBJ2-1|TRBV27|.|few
TGTGCCAGCAGTTTATCTGACATTAACAATGAGCAGTTCTTC
CASSLSDINNEQFF
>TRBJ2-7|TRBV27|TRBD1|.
TGTGCCAGCAGTTTCCAGGGGGCTTGGGAGCAGTACTTC
CASSFQGAWEQYF
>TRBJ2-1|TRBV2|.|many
TGTGCCAGCAGTGAACGGGAAAATGAGCAGTTCTTC
CASSERENEQFF
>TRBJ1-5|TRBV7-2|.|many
TGTGCCAGCAGCCCCACCAGGACGGTTAATCAGCCCCAGCATTTT
CASSPTRTVNQPQHF
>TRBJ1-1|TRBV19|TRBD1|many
TGTGCCAGTAGTCCCAGGACAGGGCGTTGGGGCACTGAAGCTTTCTTT
CASSPRTGRWGTEAFF
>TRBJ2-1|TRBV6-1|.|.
TGTGCCAGCAATAGCCGGGACTACAATGAGCAGTTCTTC
CASNSRDYNEQFF
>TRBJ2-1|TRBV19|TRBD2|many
TGTGCCAGTAAGCTAGCGGGAGAGGTGAATGAGCAGTTCTTC
CASKLAGEVNEQFF
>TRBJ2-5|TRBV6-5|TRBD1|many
TGTGCCAGCAGCTACTCGCAGGGGGCGTTTGAGACCCAGTACTTC
CASSYSQGAFETQYF
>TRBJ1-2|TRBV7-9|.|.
TGTGCCAGCAGCGCCAGCACAAAGGCCCCTAACTATGGCTACACCTTC
CASSASTKAPNYGYTF
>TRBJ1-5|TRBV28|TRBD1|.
TGTGCCAGCAGTTTTGGGGGACAGGGGATTTATCAGCCCCAGCATTTT
CASSFGGQGIYQPQHF
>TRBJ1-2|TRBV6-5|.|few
TGTGCCAGCAGTTACGCCGGGGGACGGACTAACTATGGCTACACCTTC
CASSYAGGRTNYGYTF
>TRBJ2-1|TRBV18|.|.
TGTGCCAGCTCACCCCCGGTCAGCAACAATGAGCAGTTCTTC
CASSPPVSNNEQFF
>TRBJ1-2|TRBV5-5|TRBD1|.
TGTGCCAGCAGCAAATCAGGGGGCGCGGCGGATGGCTACACCTTC
CASSKSGGAADGYTF
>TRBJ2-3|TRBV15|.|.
TGTGCCACAAGCTTCACAGATACGCAGTATTTT
CATSFTDTQYF
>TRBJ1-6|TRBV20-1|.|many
TGCAGTGCTAGAGATCCACGGTCACCCCTCCACTTT
CSARDPRSPLHF
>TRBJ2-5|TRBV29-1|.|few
TGCAGCGTTGAATATCTTGGGGAGACCCAGTACTTC
CSVEYLGETQYF
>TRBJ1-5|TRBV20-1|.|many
TGCAGTGCTAGAGATGGTTCGGCAGGGTTTCGTCAGCCCCAGCATTTT
CSARDGSAGFRQPQHF
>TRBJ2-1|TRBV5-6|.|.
TGTGCCAGCAGCTTGCGGGGCCTAGAGCAGTTCTTC
CASSLRGLEQFF
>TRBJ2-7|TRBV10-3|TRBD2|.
TGTGCCATCAGTGAGGGAGCGGGGACGAGCGGGGGGGCGACCGAGCAGTACTTC
CAISEGAGTSGGATEQYF
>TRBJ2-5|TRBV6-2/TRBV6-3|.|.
TGTGCCAGCAGTCCCTCGACCCCCTTAGGGGAGACCCAGTACTTC
CASSPSTPLGETQYF
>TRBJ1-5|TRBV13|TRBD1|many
TGTGCCAGCAGCAGACGGGACAGGCCTAATCAGCCCCAGCATTTT
CASSRRDRPNQPQHF
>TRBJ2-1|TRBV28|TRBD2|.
TGTGCCAGCAGTTCATGGACTAGCGGGGACACGGAGCAGTTCTTC
CASSSWTSGDTEQFF
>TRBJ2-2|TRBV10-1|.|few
TGCGCCAGCAGTGCGTCCTTGTACCGGGAGCTGTTTTTT
CASSASLYRELFF
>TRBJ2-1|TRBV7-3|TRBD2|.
TGTGCCAGCAGCTCACTAGCGGGGATCGGCAATGAGCAGTTCTTC
CASSSLAGIGNEQFF
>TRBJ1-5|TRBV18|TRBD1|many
TGTGCCAGCTCACCACCGGGACAGGGAGTGAATCAGCCCCAGCATTTT
CASSPPGQGVNQPQHF
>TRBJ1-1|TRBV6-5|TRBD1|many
TGTGCCAGCGTCGCCGGGACAGGGGGTGTATGGACTGAAGCTTTCTTT
CASVAGTGGVWTEAFF
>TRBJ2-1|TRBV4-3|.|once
TGCGCCAGCAGTAAGGGATCATCCTACAATGAGCAGTTCTTC
CASSKGSSYNEQFF
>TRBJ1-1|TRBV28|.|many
TGTGCCAGCAATCTTAAAGCCGTGGGTGAAGCTTTCTTT
CASNLKAVGEAFF
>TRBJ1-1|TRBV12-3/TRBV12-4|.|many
TGTGCCAGCAGCCTCCGGACCCGGCCGCCTGCTGAAGCTTTCTTT
CASSLRTRPPAEAFF
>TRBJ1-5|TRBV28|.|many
TGTGCCAGCAATTACAGGGCTGCAGGCAATCAGCCCCAGCATTTT
CASNYRAAGNQPQHF
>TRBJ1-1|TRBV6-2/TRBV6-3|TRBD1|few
TGTGCCAGCAGTTGGGACAGGGGGCTGAACACTGAAGCTTTCTTT
CASSWDRGLNTEAFF
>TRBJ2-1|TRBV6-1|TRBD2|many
TGTGCCAGCAGTGCAACCGGACTAGCGGGAAACTACAATGAGCAGTTCTTC
CASSATGLAGNYNEQFF
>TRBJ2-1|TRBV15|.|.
TGTGCCACCAGCAGAATGGTAGGTCGGGCCAATGAGCAGTTCTTC
CATSRMVGRANEQFF
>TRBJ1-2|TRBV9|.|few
TGTGCCAGCAGCGTATCGGGGGAGGACTATGGCTACACCTTC
CASSVSGEDYGYTF
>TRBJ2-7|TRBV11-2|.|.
TGTGCCAGCAGCCGGGGGACTCTCCAAGGATTATCCGAGCAGTACTTC
CASSRGTLQGLSEQYF
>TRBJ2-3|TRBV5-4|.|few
TGTGCCAGCAAGTTGAGGGAAGGCGGAGCCACAGATACGCAGTATTTT
CASKLREGGATDTQYF
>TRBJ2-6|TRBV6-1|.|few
TGTGCCAGCAGTTATTTGTGGTCTGGGGCCAACGTCCTGACTTTC
CASSYLWSGANVLTF
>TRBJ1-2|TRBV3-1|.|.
TGTGCCAGCAGCCATTTAGCCAGCGCTAACTATGGCTACACCTTC
CASSHLASANYGYTF
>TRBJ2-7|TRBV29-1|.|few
TGCAGCGTCGAATCGGACAGCTCCTACGAGCAGTACTTC
CSVESDSSYEQYF
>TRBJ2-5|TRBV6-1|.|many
TGTGCCAGCAGTGAAATGGCGGGCGCAACGAAACAAGAGACCCAGTACTTC
CASSEMAGATKQETQYF
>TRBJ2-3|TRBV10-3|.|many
TGTGCCATCAGTGAGGTAGATACTAGCCCCACAGATACGCAGTATTTT
CAISEVDTSPTDTQYF
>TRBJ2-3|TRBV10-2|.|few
TGCGCCAGCAGTGAGTCAAGGAGGCCCCTCCCGGATACGCAGTATTTT
CASSESRRPLPDTQYF
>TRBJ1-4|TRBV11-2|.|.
TGTGCCAGCAGCTTAGGACAGCACTTAGAAAAACTGTTTTTT
CASSLGQHLEKLFF
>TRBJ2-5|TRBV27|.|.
TGTGCCAGCAGTACCCGGACCAGGGAGACCCAGTACTTC
CASSTRTRETQYF
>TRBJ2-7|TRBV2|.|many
TGTGCCGGCAGGAGGCTCACCCCGGGCGAGCAGTACTTC
CAGRRLTPGEQYF
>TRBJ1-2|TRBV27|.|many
TGTGCCAGCAGTTTATCCCCAGGGGCCCCTATTAACTATGGCTACACCTTC
CASSLSPGAPINYGYTF
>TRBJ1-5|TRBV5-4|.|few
TGTGCCAGCAGCTTGGCCCCCGATCAGCCCCAGCATTTT
CASSLAPDQPQHF
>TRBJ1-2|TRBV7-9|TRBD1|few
TGTGCCAGCAGCTGGAGACAGGGGGATGGCTACACCTTC
CASSWRQGDGYTF
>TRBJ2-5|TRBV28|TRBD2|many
TGTGCCAGCAGTTTGGGACTAGGGGGGAAGACCCAGTACTTC
CASSLGLGGKTQYF
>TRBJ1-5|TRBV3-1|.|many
TGTGCCAGCAGCCAGGGGACACACAATCAGCCCCAGCATTTT
CASSQGTHNQPQHF
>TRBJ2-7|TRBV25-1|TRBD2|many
TGTGCCAGCAGTGAATGGGGGGTAGCGGGAGCCTACGAGCAGTACTTC
CASSEWGVAGAYEQYF
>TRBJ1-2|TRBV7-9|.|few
TGTGCCAGCAGCTTAGGGCAGGGATCCAACTATGGCTACACCTTC
CASSLGQGSNYGYTF
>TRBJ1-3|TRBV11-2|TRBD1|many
TGTGCCAGCAGCCGTGGCGAGGGGGCATACACCATATATTTT
CASSRGEGAYTIYF